This T cell receptor beta chain was sequenced in a study of cytomegalovirus exposure and HLA in healthy donors. Use of 60 Vbeta and 13 Jbeta primers characterized the PCR. Repertoires were generated with immunoSEQ multiplex PCR, while TCRdb's copy carries only in-frame clones and drops some. Of around 180,000 clones listed, about four fifths are singletons. Germline V gives CDR1 SGHRS, CDR2 YFSETQ. The length of the CDR3 is 13 residues. V trimming: 5 bases; J trimming: 3 bases; junction bases outside the gene matches: 4. This receptor was taken from a woman aged 45-65 years in good health and CMV-seronegative. The genes are TRBV5-1 and TRBJ1-2, with TRBD1 matching over 7 bases. The sample comprised PBMCs. CDR3 loop: CASRRDSDYGYTF. CDR3 in DNA: TGCGCCAGCAGACGGGACAGTGACTATGGCTACACCTTC.